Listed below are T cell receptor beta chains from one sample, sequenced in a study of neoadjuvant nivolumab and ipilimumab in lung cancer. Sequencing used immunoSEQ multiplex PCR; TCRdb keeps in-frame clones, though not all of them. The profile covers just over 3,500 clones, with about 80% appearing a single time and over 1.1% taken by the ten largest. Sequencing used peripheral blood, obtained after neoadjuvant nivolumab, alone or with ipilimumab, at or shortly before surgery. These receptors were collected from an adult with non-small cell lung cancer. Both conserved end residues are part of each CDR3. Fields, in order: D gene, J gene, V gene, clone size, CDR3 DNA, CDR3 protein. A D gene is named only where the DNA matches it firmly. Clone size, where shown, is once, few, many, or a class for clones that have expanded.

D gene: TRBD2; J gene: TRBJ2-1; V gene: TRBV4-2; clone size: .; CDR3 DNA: TGTGCCAGCAGCCAAGATTTCGGGACTAGGTACTCAATAGGGCAGTTCTTC; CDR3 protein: CASSQDFGTRYSIGQFF
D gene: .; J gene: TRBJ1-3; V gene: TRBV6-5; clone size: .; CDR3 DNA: TGTGCCAGCAGATTATACGACACCATATATTTT; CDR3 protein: CASRLYDTIYF
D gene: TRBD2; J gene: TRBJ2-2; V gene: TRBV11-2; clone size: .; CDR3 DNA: TGTGCCAGCAGCCTCCTAGCGGGAGGGAACACCGGGGAGCTGTTTTTT; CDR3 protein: CASSLLAGGNTGELFF
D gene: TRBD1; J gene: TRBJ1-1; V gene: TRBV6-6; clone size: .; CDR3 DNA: TGTGCCAGCAGTTACCCGGGACAGGGGAACACTGAAGCTTTCTTT; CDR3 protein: CASSYPGQGNTEAFF
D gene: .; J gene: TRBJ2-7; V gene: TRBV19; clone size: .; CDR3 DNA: TGTGCCAGTAGTCCCGGGCCCCGCTACGAGCAGTACTTC; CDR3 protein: CASSPGPRYEQYF
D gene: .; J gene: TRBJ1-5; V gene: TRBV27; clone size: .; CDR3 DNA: TGTGCCAGCAGTTTGGGGGCCGCTCAGCCCCAGCATTTT; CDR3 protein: CASSLGAAQPQHF
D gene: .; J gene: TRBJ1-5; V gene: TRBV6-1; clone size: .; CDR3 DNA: TGTGCCAGCAGTGAACAGGTAAATTATCAGCCCCAGCATTTT; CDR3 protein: CASSEQVNYQPQHF
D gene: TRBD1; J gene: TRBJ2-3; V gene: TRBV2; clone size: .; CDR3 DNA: TGTGCCAGCATCCCGATGGGGGGACAGGGGATGACAGATACGCAGTATTTT; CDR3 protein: CASIPMGGQGMTDTQYF
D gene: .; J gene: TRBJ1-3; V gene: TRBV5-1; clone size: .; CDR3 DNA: TGCGCCAGCAGCTTGTCATCGGATGGAAACACCATATATTTT; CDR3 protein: CASSLSSDGNTIYF
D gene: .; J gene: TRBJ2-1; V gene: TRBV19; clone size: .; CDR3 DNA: TGTGCCAGTAGTCCCGGGGACTTGCGAGGGTACAATGAGCAGTTCTTC; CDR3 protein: CASSPGDLRGYNEQFF
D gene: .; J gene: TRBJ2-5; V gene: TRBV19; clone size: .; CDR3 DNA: TGTGCCAGTAGTACCGACGGAAGAATCCAAGAGACCCAGTACTTC; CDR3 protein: CASSTDGRIQETQYF
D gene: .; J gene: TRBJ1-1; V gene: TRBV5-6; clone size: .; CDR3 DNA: TGTGCCAGCAGCTTGGATAATAGCGGCGCTGAAGCTTTCTTT; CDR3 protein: CASSLDNSGAEAFF
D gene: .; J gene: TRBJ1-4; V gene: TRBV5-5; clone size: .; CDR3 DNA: TGTGCCAGCAGCTTGGCGGTGGCAACTAATGAAAAACTGTTTTTT; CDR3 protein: CASSLAVATNEKLFF
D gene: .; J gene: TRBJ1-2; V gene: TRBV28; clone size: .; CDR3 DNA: TGTGCCAGCAGGTGGGAGAATAGGGGCTACACCTTC; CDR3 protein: CASRWENRGYTF
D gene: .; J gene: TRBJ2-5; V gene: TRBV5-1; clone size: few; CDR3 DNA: TGCGCCAGCAGCGGGCAGCTCCAAGAGACCCAGTACTTC; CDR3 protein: CASSGQLQETQYF
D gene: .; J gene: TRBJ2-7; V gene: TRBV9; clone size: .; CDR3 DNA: TGTGCCAGCAGCGGCCGGGACGGACCGTCCTACGAGCAGTACTTC; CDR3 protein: CASSGRDGPSYEQYF
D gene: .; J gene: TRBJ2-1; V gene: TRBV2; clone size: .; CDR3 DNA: TGTGCCAGCAGTGATGGCATACTGGGCCCCACCTCCTACTACAATGAGCAGTTCTTC; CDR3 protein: CASSDGILGPTSYYNEQFF
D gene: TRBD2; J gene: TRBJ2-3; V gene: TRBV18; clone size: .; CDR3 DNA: TGTGCCAGCTCACCACAGGGTCTAGCGGGAGGTCAGACAGATACGCAGTATTTT; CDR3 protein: CASSPQGLAGGQTDTQYF
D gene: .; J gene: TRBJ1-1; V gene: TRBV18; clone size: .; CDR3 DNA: TGTGCCAGCTCACCGAGAGGGGAGGCGATCGAAAGGACTGAAGCTTTCTTT; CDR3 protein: CASSPRGEAIERTEAFF
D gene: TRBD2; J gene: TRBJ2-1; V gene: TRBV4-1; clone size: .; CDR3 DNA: TGCGCCAGCAGCCAAGGAGAACTAGCGGGAGAGGTCTTC; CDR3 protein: CASSQGELAGEVF
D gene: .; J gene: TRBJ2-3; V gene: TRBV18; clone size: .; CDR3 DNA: TGTGCCAGCTCCCCGTGGGACACAGATACGCAGTATTTT; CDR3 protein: CASSPWDTDTQYF
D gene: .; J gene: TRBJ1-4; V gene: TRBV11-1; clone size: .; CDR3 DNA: TGTGCCAGCAGCCTCGTTTCCATGGGGGAAAAACTGTTTTTT; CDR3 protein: CASSLVSMGEKLFF
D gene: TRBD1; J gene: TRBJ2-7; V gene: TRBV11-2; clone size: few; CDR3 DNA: TGTGCCAGCAGCTTGACAGGGTTCGAGCAGTACTTC; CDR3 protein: CASSLTGFEQYF
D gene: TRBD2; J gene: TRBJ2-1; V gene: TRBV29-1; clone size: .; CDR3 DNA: TGCAGCGTTGATACCACTAGCGGGAGGGCCGCCAATGAGCAGTTCTTC; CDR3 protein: CSVDTTSGRAANEQFF
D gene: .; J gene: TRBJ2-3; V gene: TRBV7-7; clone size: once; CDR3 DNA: TGTGCTAGCAGCTTAGTAGGCAAGGGGGCAGATACGCAGTATTTT; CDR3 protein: CASSLVGKGADTQYF
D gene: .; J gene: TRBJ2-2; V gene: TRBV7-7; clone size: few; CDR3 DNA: TGTGCCAGCAGCCCAGACAGAACCGGGGAGCTGTTTTTT; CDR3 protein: CASSPDRTGELFF
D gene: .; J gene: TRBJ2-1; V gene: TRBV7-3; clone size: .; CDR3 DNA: TGTGCCAGCAGCCCGGACTACGGCGCCTACAATGAGCAGTTCTTC; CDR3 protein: CASSPDYGAYNEQFF
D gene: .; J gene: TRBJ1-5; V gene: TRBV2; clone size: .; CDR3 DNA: TGTGCCAGCAGTGAAAGTTTGGGCAATCAGCCCCAGCATTTT; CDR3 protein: CASSESLGNQPQHF
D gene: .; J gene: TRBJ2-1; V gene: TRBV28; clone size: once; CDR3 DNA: TGTGCCAGCAGTTTATTGGGCGGCAATTACAATGAGCAGTTCTTC; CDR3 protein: CASSLLGGNYNEQFF
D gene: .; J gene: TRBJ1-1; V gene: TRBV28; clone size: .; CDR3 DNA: TGTGCCAGCAGCTTACCCCCGGGACACGAAGCTTTCTTT; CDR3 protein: CASSLPPGHEAFF
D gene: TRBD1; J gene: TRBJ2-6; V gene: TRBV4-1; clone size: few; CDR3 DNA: TGCGCCAGCAGCCAAGCGCAGGGGGCTGGGGACTCTGGGGCCAACGTCCTGACTTTC; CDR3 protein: CASSQAQGAGDSGANVLTF
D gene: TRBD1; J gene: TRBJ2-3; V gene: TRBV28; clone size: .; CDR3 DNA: TGTGCCAGCAGTTGGGACAGGGGCACAGATACGCAGTATTTT; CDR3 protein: CASSWDRGTDTQYF
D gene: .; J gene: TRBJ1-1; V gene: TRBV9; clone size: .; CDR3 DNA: TGTGCCAGCAGCGTAGCTGGAACTGAAGCTTTCTTT; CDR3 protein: CASSVAGTEAFF
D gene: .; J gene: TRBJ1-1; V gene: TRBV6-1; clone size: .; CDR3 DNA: TGTGCCAGCAAGATTAACCAGGCTGAAGCTTTCTTT; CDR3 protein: CASKINQAEAFF
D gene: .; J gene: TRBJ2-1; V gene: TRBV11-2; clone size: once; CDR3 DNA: TGTGCCAGCAGCTTAGGTGAGGGGGTTAGTGAGCAGTTCTTC; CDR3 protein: CASSLGEGVSEQFF
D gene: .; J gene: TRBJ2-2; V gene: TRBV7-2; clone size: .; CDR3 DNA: TGTGCCAGCGGCCGTAAAATAAACACCGGGGAGCTGTTTTTT; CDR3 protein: CASGRKINTGELFF
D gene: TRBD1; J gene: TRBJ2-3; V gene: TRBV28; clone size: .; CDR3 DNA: TGTGCCAGCAGTTTTAGGACAGGGGTTCCAGATACGCAGTATTTT; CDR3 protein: CASSFRTGVPDTQYF
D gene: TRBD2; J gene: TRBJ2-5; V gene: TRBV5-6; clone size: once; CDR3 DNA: TGTGCCAGCAGCCGCGGACTAGCGGGAGTGGAGACCCAGTACTTC; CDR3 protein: CASSRGLAGVETQYF
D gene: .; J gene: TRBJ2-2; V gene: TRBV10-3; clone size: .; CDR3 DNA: TGTGCCATCAGTGAGTCTGGCAGCACCGGGGAGCTGTTTTTT; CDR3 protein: CAISESGSTGELFF
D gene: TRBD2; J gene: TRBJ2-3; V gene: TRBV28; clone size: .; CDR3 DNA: TGTGCCAGCAGTTCCTGGACTAGCTTACACACAGATACGCAGTATTTT; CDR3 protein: CASSSWTSLHTDTQYF
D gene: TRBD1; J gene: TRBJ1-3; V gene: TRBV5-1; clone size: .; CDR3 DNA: TGCGCCAGCAGCGCAACCGGGACAGGGGGCGCGTCAGGAAACACCATATATTTT; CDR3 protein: CASSATGTGGASGNTIYF
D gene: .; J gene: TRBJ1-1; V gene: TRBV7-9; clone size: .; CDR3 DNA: TGTGCCAGCAGCTTAGAATTGGGGGTCTCTTGGGACACTGAAGCTTTCTTT; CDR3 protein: CASSLELGVSWDTEAFF
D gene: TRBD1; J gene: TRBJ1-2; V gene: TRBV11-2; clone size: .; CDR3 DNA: TGTGCCAGCAGCCGCGACAGGGGGCATGGCTACACCTTC; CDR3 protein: CASSRDRGHGYTF
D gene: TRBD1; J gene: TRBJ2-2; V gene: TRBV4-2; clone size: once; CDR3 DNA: TGTGCCAGCAGCCCAGACAGGGTCACCGGGGAGCTGTTTTTT; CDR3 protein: CASSPDRVTGELFF
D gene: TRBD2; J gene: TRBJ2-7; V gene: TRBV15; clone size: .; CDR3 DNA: TGTGCCACCAGCAGAAATCCTCGCGGGGGAGACGGCGAGCAGTACTTC; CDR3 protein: CATSRNPRGGDGEQYF